The present TCR beta chain was sequenced within a study of cytomegalovirus exposure and HLA in healthy donors. Study summary: For the 300 to 450 genotyped donors, 65% to 90% fell within the Caucasian-associated ancestry cluster. Study findings and constraints: As a later analysis revealed, the rate of TCR association differed by HLA locus, with DRB1 most and HLA-C fewest. Per a prior analysis, the majority of TCR beta V segments were productive roughly 87% or roughly 30% of the time. As was reported, the HLA-A and HLA-B alleles of most subjects were accurately predicted from TCR beta sequences.

PCR primers comprised 60 Vbeta and 13 Jbeta primers. Measured with immunoSEQ multiplex PCR; TCRdb has only the in-frame clones, and not every one. The sample comprises 50,000 to 55,000 clones, around 50% of which are singletons, and about 11% rests with the top ten. The CDR3 sequence is 14 residues long. For this clone: No antigen is known for it.

The chain combines TRBV21-1 with TRBJ1-1. TRBV21-1 is assigned pseudogene status. The specimen was PBMCs. The TCR was taken from a human donor in good health. CDR3 sequence reads: CASSGDRECREAFF. The CDR3 DNA sequence: TGTGCCAGCAGCGGGGATAGGGAGTGTCGTGAAGCTTTCTTT.